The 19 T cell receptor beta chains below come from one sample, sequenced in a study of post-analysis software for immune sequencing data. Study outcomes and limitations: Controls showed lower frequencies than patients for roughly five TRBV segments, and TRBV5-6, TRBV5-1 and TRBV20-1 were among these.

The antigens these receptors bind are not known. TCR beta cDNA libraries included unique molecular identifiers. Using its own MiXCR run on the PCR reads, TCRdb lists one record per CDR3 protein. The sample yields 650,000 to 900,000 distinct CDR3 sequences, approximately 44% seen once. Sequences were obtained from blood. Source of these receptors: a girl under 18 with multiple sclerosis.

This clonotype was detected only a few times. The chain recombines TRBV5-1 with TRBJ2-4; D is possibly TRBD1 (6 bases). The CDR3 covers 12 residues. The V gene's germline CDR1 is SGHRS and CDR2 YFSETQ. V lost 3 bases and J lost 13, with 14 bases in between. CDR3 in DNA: TGCGCCAGCAGCTGGGGACACAGGGAGCAGTACTTC. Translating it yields CASSWGHREQYF.

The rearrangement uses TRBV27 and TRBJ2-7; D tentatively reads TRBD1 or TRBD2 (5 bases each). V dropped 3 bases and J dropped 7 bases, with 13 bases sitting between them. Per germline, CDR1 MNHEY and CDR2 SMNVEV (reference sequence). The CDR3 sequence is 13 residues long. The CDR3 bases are TGTGCCAGCAGTTTGAGGGACCGGAGGGAGCAGTACTTC. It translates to CASSLRDRREQYF.

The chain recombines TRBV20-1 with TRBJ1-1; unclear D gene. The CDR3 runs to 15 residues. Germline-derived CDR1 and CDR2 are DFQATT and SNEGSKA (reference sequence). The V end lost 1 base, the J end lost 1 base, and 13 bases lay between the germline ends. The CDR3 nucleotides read TGCAGTGCTAGAGGTTTACTTCCCGGGAACACTGAAGCTTTCTTT. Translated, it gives CSARGLLPGNTEAFF.

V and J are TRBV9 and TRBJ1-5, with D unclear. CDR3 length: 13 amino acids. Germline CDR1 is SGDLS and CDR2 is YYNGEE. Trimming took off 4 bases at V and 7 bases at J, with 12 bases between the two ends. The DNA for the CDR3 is TGTGCCAGCAGCCCGGCGGGAATCCAGCCCCAGCATTTT. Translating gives CASSPAGIQPQHF.

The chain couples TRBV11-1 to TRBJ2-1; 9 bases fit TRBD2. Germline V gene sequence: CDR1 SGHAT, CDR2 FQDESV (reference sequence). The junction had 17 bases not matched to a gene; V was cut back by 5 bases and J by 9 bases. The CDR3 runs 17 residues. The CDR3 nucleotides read TGTGCCAGCAGCAATCGGATTGTGGGACTAGCCCTTAGTGAGCAGTTCTTC. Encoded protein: CASSNRIVGLALSEQFF.

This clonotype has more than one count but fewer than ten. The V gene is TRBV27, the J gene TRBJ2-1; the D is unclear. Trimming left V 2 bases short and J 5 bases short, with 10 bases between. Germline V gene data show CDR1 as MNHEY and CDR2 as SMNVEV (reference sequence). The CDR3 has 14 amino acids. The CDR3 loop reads CASSLPGQNNEQFF. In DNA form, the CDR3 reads TGTGCCAGCAGTTTACCCGGGCAGAACAATGAGCAGTTCTTC.

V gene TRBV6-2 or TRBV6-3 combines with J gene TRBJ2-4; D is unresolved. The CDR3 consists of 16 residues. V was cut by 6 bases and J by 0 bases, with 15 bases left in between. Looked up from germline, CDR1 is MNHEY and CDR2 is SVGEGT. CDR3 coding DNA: TGTGCCAGCAGAACTGACTTCGCTATAGCCAAAAACATTCAGTACTTC. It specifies CASRTDFAIAKNIQYF.

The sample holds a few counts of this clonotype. In DNA, the CDR3 is TGTGCCAGCAGTTTATCTGGGGGGCTGGGGTACGAGCAGTACTTC. It specifies CASSLSGGLGYEQYF. V is TRBV27 and J is TRBJ2-5; D is perhaps TRBD1 or TRBD2 (6 bases each). The J call could be wrong; TRBJ2-7 is a better fit for the DNA end. The CDR3 loop spans 15 amino acids. The germline V gene encodes CDR1 MNHEY and CDR2 SMNVEV (reference sequence).

The CDR3: CASSPPPQGWSGYTF. As DNA, the CDR3 is TGTGCCAGCAGCCCCCCCCCACAGGGGTGGAGTGGCTACACCTTC. The V call is TRBV7-2, the J call TRBJ1-2; 7 positions match TRBD1. V was clipped by 5 bases and J by 7 bases; unmatched bases: 13. This CDR3 has 15 residues. In germline, CDR1 is SGHTA, CDR2 FQGNSA.

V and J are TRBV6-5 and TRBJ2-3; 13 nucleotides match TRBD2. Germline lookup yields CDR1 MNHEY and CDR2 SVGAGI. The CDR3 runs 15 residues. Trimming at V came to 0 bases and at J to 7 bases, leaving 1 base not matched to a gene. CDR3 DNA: TGTGCCAGCAGTTACTCTGGGACTAGCGGGAATACGCAGTATTTT. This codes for CASSYSGTSGNTQYF.

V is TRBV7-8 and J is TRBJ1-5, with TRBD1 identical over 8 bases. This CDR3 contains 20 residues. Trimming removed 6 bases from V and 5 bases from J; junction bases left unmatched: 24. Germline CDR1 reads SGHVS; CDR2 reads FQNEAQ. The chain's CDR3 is CASSQLRGQALETLHQPQHF. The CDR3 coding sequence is TGTGCCAGCAGTCAACTAAGGGGACAGGCCTTAGAAACCCTCCATCAGCCCCAGCATTTT.

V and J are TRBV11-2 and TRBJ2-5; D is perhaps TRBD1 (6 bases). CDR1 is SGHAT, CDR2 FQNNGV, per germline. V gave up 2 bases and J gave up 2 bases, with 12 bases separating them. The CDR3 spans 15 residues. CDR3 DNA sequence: TGTGCCAGCAGCTTACAGACAGGCCCACAAGAGACCCAGTACTTC. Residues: CASSLQTGPQETQYF.

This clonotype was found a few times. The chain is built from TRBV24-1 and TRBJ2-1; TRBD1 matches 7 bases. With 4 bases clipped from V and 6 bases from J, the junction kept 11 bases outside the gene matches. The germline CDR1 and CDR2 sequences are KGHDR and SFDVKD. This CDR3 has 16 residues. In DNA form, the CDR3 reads TGTGCCACCAGTGACCCTGACAGGGCTTTGAGCAATGAGCAGTTCTTC. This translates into CATSDPDRALSNEQFF.

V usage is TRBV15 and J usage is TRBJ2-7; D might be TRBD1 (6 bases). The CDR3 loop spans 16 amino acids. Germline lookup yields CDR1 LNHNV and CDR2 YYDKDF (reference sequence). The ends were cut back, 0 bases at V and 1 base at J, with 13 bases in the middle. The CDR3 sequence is CATSREQGPGSYEQYF. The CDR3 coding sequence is TGTGCCACCAGCAGAGAACAGGGTCCGGGGTCCTACGAGCAGTACTTC.

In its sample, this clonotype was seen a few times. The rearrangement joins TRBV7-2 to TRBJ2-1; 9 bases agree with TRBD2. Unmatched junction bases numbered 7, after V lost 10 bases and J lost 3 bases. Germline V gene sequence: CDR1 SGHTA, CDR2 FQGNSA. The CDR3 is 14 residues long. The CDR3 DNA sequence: TGTGCCACTGATAGCGGGAGAGTCTACAATGAGCAGTTCTTC. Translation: CATDSGRVYNEQFF.

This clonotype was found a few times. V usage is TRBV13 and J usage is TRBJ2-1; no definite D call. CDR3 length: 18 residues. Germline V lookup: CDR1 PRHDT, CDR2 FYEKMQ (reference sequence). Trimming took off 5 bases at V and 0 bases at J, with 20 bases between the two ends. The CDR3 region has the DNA TGTGCCAGCAGCCCATTACCGGAGATAGCTTCCTCCTACAATGAGCAGTTCTTC. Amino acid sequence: CASSPLPEIASSYNEQFF.

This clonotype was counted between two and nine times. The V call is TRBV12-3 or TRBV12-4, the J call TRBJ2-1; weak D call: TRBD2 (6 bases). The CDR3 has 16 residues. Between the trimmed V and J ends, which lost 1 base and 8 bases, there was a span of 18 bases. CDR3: CASSLGSRTKTYEQFF. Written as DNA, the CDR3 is TGTGCCAGCAGTTTAGGAAGCAGGACTAAGACGTATGAGCAGTTCTTC.

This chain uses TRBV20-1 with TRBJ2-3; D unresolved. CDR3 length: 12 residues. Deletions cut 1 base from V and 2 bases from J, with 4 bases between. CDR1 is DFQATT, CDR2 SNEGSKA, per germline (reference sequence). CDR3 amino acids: CSARVNTDTQYF. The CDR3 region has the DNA TGCAGTGCTAGAGTGAACACAGATACGCAGTATTTT.

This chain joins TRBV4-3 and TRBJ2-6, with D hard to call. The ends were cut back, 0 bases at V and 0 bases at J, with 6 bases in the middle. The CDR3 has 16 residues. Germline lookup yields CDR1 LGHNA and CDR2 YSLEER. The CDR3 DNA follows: TGCGCCAGCAGCCAAGATCTGAACTCTGGGGCCAACGTCCTGACTTTC. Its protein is CASSQDLNSGANVLTF.